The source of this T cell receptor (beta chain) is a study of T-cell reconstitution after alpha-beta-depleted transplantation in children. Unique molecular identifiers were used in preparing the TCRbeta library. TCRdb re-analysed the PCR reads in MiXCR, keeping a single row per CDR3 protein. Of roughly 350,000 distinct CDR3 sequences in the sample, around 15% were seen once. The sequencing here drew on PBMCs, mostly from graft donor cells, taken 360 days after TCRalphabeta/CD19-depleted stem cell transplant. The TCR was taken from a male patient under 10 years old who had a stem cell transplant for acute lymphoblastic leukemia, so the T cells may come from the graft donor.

In nucleotides, the CDR3 is TGTGCCAGCAGCCAAGATGAGAGGACTACTAAAAGGCAGTTCTTC. Translating gives CASSQDERTTKRQFF. This sequence joins TRBV3-1 and TRBJ2-1; possible D gene TRBD2, 6 bases. V dropped 0 bases and J dropped 12 bases, with 18 bases sitting between them. This CDR3 has 15 residues. Looked up from germline, CDR1 is LGHDT and CDR2 is YNNKEL (reference sequence).